The rows below give T cell receptor beta chains drawn from one sample of a study of blood T cells in healthy people across ages. TCRdb re-derived calls from the 5' RACE reads in MiXCR, one entry per CDR3 protein. This table holds about 1.5 million distinct CDR3 sequences, approximately 42% found once. Sample: blood. Receptor source: a woman aged 18-29 years in good health. CDR3s include the opening cysteine and the closing phenylalanine or tryptophan. Each record gives: D gene, J gene, V gene, clone size, CDR3 protein, CDR3 DNA. D genes are given only for firm matches. Only part of the rows carry a size: once, few, many, or a class if the clone is expanded.

D gene: TRBD2
J gene: TRBJ2-3
V gene: TRBV11-2
clone size: few
CDR3 protein: CASSIRLAGVTDTQYF
CDR3 DNA: TGTGCCAGCAGCATCCGACTAGCGGGAGTAACAGATACGCAGTATTTT

D gene: NA
J gene: TRBJ2-1
V gene: TRBV7-2
clone size: few
CDR3 protein: CASRKSGFGYNEQFF
CDR3 DNA: TGTGCCAGCAGAAAAAGCGGGTTTGGATACAATGAGCAGTTCTTC

D gene: NA
J gene: TRBJ2-1
V gene: TRBV12-3/TRBV12-4
clone size: NA
CDR3 protein: CASSPELTSNEQFF
CDR3 DNA: TGTGCCAGCAGCCCTGAGCTGACGAGCAATGAGCAGTTCTTC

D gene: NA
J gene: TRBJ2-7
V gene: TRBV15
clone size: NA
CDR3 protein: CATSRTLGWNEQYF
CDR3 DNA: TGTGCCACCAGCAGGACTTTGGGTTGGAACGAGCAGTACTTC

D gene: TRBD2
J gene: TRBJ2-3
V gene: TRBV14
clone size: NA
CDR3 protein: CASSKPSGSNTDTQYF
CDR3 DNA: TGTGCCAGCAGCAAACCTAGCGGGTCCAACACAGATACGCAGTATTTT

D gene: NA
J gene: TRBJ2-7
V gene: TRBV4-1
clone size: few
CDR3 protein: CASSQDSQFYEQYF
CDR3 DNA: TGCGCCAGCAGCCAAGATTCACAGTTCTACGAGCAGTACTTC

D gene: NA
J gene: TRBJ2-3
V gene: TRBV5-1
clone size: few
CDR3 protein: CASSLGGYIISQYF
CDR3 DNA: TGCGCCAGCAGCTTGGGCGGCTACATCATCTCGCAGTATTTT

D gene: NA
J gene: TRBJ2-6
V gene: TRBV5-1
clone size: few
CDR3 protein: CASMEDAGANVLTF
CDR3 DNA: TGCGCCAGTATGGAGGACGCTGGGGCCAACGTCCTGACTTTC

D gene: NA
J gene: TRBJ2-5
V gene: TRBV7-2
clone size: many
CDR3 protein: CASSLAYQETQYF
CDR3 DNA: TGTGCCAGCAGCTTAGCCTACCAAGAGACCCAGTACTTC

D gene: TRBD2
J gene: TRBJ2-1
V gene: TRBV3-1
clone size: NA
CDR3 protein: CASSPKWREGQQFF
CDR3 DNA: TGTGCCAGCAGCCCCAAGTGGCGGGAGGGTCAGCAGTTCTTC

D gene: TRBD2
J gene: TRBJ2-1
V gene: TRBV4-3
clone size: NA
CDR3 protein: CASSRIAGDPYNEQFF
CDR3 DNA: TGCGCCAGCAGCCGAATAGCGGGAGATCCCTACAATGAGCAGTTCTTC

D gene: NA
J gene: TRBJ2-7
V gene: TRBV29-1
clone size: few
CDR3 protein: CSVEGQGRNEQYF
CDR3 DNA: TGCAGCGTTGAAGGGCAGGGCCGGAACGAGCAGTACTTC

D gene: NA
J gene: TRBJ1-1
V gene: TRBV11-2
clone size: NA
CDR3 protein: CASTNFPRAFF
CDR3 DNA: TGTGCCAGCACTAACTTCCCCCGAGCTTTCTTT

D gene: NA
J gene: TRBJ2-1
V gene: TRBV7-2
clone size: NA
CDR3 protein: CASNPFALAGNEQFF
CDR3 DNA: TGTGCCAGCAACCCTTTCGCTTTGGCGGGCAATGAGCAGTTCTTC

D gene: NA
J gene: TRBJ1-4
V gene: TRBV2
clone size: few
CDR3 protein: CASSGVTATNEKLFF
CDR3 DNA: TGTGCCAGCAGTGGGGTGACGGCAACTAATGAAAAACTGTTTTTT

D gene: TRBD2
J gene: TRBJ2-7
V gene: TRBV7-2
clone size: few
CDR3 protein: CASSVQAGGPHEQYF
CDR3 DNA: TGTGCCAGCAGCGTACAAGCGGGGGGGCCTCACGAGCAGTACTTC

D gene: NA
J gene: TRBJ2-7
V gene: TRBV6-2/TRBV6-3
clone size: NA
CDR3 protein: CASSYGLAVSYEQYF
CDR3 DNA: TGTGCCAGCAGTTACGGCCTAGCAGTCTCGTACGAGCAGTACTTC

D gene: TRBD1
J gene: TRBJ1-5
V gene: TRBV7-2
clone size: NA
CDR3 protein: CASSYGTGFSNQPQHF
CDR3 DNA: TGTGCCAGCAGCTATGGGACAGGCTTTAGCAATCAGCCCCAGCATTTT

D gene: TRBD2
J gene: TRBJ2-7
V gene: TRBV7-2
clone size: NA
CDR3 protein: CASRQRTGTSGSRDSYEQYF
CDR3 DNA: TGTGCCAGCAGACAACGGACCGGGACTAGCGGGAGTCGGGACTCCTACGAGCAGTACTTC

D gene: TRBD2
J gene: TRBJ2-5
V gene: TRBV20-1
clone size: NA
CDR3 protein: CSARATSGRIRETQYF
CDR3 DNA: TGCAGTGCTAGGGCGACTAGCGGGAGAATAAGGGAGACCCAGTACTTC

D gene: NA
J gene: TRBJ1-2
V gene: TRBV3-1
clone size: NA
CDR3 protein: CASSHHRGGLGYTF
CDR3 DNA: TGTGCCAGCAGCCATCACCGAGGGGGACTTGGCTACACCTTC

D gene: TRBD2
J gene: TRBJ2-1
V gene: TRBV7-9
clone size: few
CDR3 protein: CASSLGPGLAGDNEQFF
CDR3 DNA: TGTGCCAGCAGCTTAGGGCCCGGACTAGCGGGGGACAATGAGCAGTTCTTC

D gene: NA
J gene: TRBJ2-2
V gene: TRBV28
clone size: few
CDR3 protein: CASSLGTLLPGELFF
CDR3 DNA: TGTGCCAGCAGTTTAGGGACCCTACTCCCCGGGGAGCTGTTTTTT

D gene: NA
J gene: TRBJ1-5
V gene: TRBV6-5
clone size: few
CDR3 protein: CASSPGAGHNQPQHF
CDR3 DNA: TGTGCCAGCAGCCCCGGGGCTGGGCACAATCAGCCCCAGCATTTT

D gene: NA
J gene: TRBJ1-2
V gene: TRBV20-1
clone size: NA
CDR3 protein: CSARDWDTDGYTF
CDR3 DNA: TGCAGTGCTAGAGATTGGGACACGGATGGCTACACCTTC

D gene: NA
J gene: TRBJ1-2
V gene: TRBV4-1
clone size: few
CDR3 protein: CASSHLTASRIRDGYTF
CDR3 DNA: TGCGCCAGCAGCCACCTGACAGCCTCTAGGATAAGGGATGGCTACACCTTC

D gene: NA
J gene: TRBJ1-1
V gene: TRBV6-5
clone size: NA
CDR3 protein: CASSHHPPGTEAFF
CDR3 DNA: TGTGCCAGCAGTCATCATCCTCCTGGGACTGAAGCTTTCTTT

D gene: NA
J gene: TRBJ2-7
V gene: TRBV6-2/TRBV6-3
clone size: few
CDR3 protein: CASSNRPLYEQYF
CDR3 DNA: TGTGCCAGCAGTAACCGCCCCCTTTACGAGCAGTACTTC

D gene: NA
J gene: TRBJ1-1
V gene: TRBV7-2
clone size: NA
CDR3 protein: CASSFVVGQNTEAFF
CDR3 DNA: TGTGCCAGCAGCTTTGTAGTCGGCCAGAACACTGAAGCTTTCTTT

D gene: NA
J gene: TRBJ1-5
V gene: TRBV7-2
clone size: NA
CDR3 protein: CASSLTPSNQPQHF
CDR3 DNA: TGTGCCAGCAGCCTCACACCTAGCAATCAGCCCCAGCATTTT

D gene: NA
J gene: TRBJ1-1
V gene: TRBV4-3
clone size: NA
CDR3 protein: CASSQDPGDRSAEAFF
CDR3 DNA: TGCGCCAGCAGCCAAGATCCAGGTGACCGGTCCGCTGAAGCTTTCTTT

D gene: NA
J gene: TRBJ1-3
V gene: TRBV29-1
clone size: NA
CDR3 protein: CSVESSGNTIYF
CDR3 DNA: TGCAGCGTTGAAAGCTCTGGAAACACCATATATTTT

D gene: TRBD1
J gene: TRBJ2-3
V gene: TRBV5-1
clone size: NA
CDR3 protein: CASGPTGVVTDTQYF
CDR3 DNA: TGCGCCAGCGGACCTACAGGGGTAGTCACAGATACGCAGTATTTT

D gene: NA
J gene: TRBJ2-5
V gene: TRBV28
clone size: NA
CDR3 protein: CASSLGGEGLPQYF
CDR3 DNA: TGTGCCAGCAGCCTGGGCGGGGAAGGCCTCCCGCAGTACTTC

D gene: TRBD1
J gene: TRBJ1-6
V gene: TRBV2
clone size: NA
CDR3 protein: CASSLQGAQNSPLHF
CDR3 DNA: TGTGCCAGCAGTTTACAGGGGGCTCAGAATTCACCCCTCCACTTT

D gene: TRBD1
J gene: TRBJ2-7
V gene: TRBV10-3
clone size: NA
CDR3 protein: CAIRGKRQGANEQYF
CDR3 DNA: TGTGCCATCAGGGGAAAGAGACAGGGGGCAAATGAGCAGTACTTC

D gene: TRBD2
J gene: TRBJ2-7
V gene: TRBV4-1
clone size: NA
CDR3 protein: CASSQVAGEQNEQYF
CDR3 DNA: TGCGCCAGCAGCCAAGTTGCGGGAGAGCAGAATGAGCAGTACTTC

D gene: NA
J gene: TRBJ2-1
V gene: TRBV7-9
clone size: few
CDR3 protein: CASSYSGPSNEQFF
CDR3 DNA: TGTGCCAGCAGCTATAGCGGACCAAGCAATGAGCAGTTCTTC

D gene: NA
J gene: TRBJ2-7
V gene: TRBV7-9
clone size: NA
CDR3 protein: CASSVSSGTSPEQYF
CDR3 DNA: TGTGCCAGCAGCGTATCGTCGGGGACGAGCCCCGAGCAGTACTTC

D gene: NA
J gene: TRBJ2-3
V gene: TRBV3-1
clone size: once
CDR3 protein: CASSQVSGYTDTQYF
CDR3 DNA: TGTGCCAGCAGCCAAGTGAGCGGTTACACAGATACGCAGTATTTT

D gene: NA
J gene: TRBJ2-4
V gene: TRBV7-9
clone size: NA
CDR3 protein: CASSLSSAKNIQYF
CDR3 DNA: TGTGCCAGCAGCTTATCTTCAGCCAAAAACATTCAGTACTTC

D gene: NA
J gene: TRBJ2-1
V gene: TRBV9
clone size: few
CDR3 protein: CASSEQGTPTYNEQFF
CDR3 DNA: TGTGCCAGCAGCGAACAGGGTACCCCCACCTACAATGAGCAGTTCTTC

D gene: TRBD2
J gene: TRBJ2-3
V gene: TRBV29-1
clone size: NA
CDR3 protein: CSVLGLAEWRATDTQYF
CDR3 DNA: TGCAGCGTTCTTGGACTAGCGGAATGGAGAGCCACAGATACGCAGTATTTT

D gene: TRBD2
J gene: TRBJ2-3
V gene: TRBV3-1
clone size: NA
CDR3 protein: CASSQDPLAGLDTQYF
CDR3 DNA: TGTGCCAGCAGCCAAGATCCCCTAGCGGGGTTGGATACGCAGTATTTT

D gene: NA
J gene: TRBJ1-4
V gene: TRBV7-9
clone size: NA
CDR3 protein: CASSLVGEVSEKLFF
CDR3 DNA: TGTGCCAGCAGCCTGGTCGGGGAGGTTAGCGAAAAACTGTTTTTT

D gene: NA
J gene: TRBJ1-6
V gene: TRBV4-1
clone size: NA
CDR3 protein: CASSQARGNSPLHF
CDR3 DNA: TGCGCCAGCAGCCAAGCACGGGGTAATTCACCCCTCCACTTT

D gene: TRBD1
J gene: TRBJ2-3
V gene: TRBV15
clone size: few
CDR3 protein: CATSRVPGQGTDTQYF
CDR3 DNA: TGTGCCACCAGCAGAGTCCCGGGACAGGGCACAGATACGCAGTATTTT

D gene: TRBD2
J gene: TRBJ2-3
V gene: TRBV28
clone size: NA
CDR3 protein: CASSLRGGITDTQYF
CDR3 DNA: TGTGCCAGCAGTTTACGGGGGGGGATCACAGATACGCAGTATTTT

D gene: NA
J gene: TRBJ2-7
V gene: TRBV5-4
clone size: few
CDR3 protein: CASSNSGTSYEQYF
CDR3 DNA: TGTGCCAGCAGCAATTCGGGGACCTCCTACGAGCAGTACTTC

D gene: NA
J gene: TRBJ2-5
V gene: TRBV29-1
clone size: many
CDR3 protein: CSVAEETQYF
CDR3 DNA: TGCAGCGTTGCCGAGGAGACCCAGTACTTC

D gene: TRBD2
J gene: TRBJ2-1
V gene: TRBV20-1
clone size: NA
CDR3 protein: CSATTGTSSNEQFF
CDR3 DNA: TGCAGTGCTACGACAGGGACTAGCTCCAATGAGCAGTTCTTC

D gene: TRBD2
J gene: TRBJ2-1
V gene: TRBV5-1
clone size: NA
CDR3 protein: CASSYGLAGGPEQFF
CDR3 DNA: TGCGCCAGCAGCTATGGACTAGCGGGAGGACCCGAGCAGTTCTTC

D gene: NA
J gene: TRBJ1-6
V gene: TRBV7-9
clone size: once
CDR3 protein: CASSATEVSPLHF
CDR3 DNA: TGTGCCAGCAGCGCGACAGAGGTTTCACCCCTCCACTTT